These 28 T cell receptor beta chains came from one sample sequenced in a study of T cell responses to AZD1222 COVID-19 vaccine. Sequenced by immunoSEQ multiplex PCR; TCRdb stores in-frame clones only, minus some. The sample shows 150,000 or so clones, roughly nine tenths of them seen only once. Source: peripheral blood, taken on day 0 of AZD1222 vaccination. All receptors derive from an adult in good health.

V usage is TRBV5-1 and J usage is TRBJ2-3; a weak D match, TRBD1 (5 bases). Germline values: CDR1 SGHRS, CDR2 YFSETQ. This CDR3 spans 15 amino acids. Trimming shortened V by 0 bases and J by 1 base, and 9 bases separated the two germline ends. CDR3 in amino acids: CASSLGGGGTDTQYF. The CDR3 bases are TGCGCCAGCAGCTTGGGGGGCGGCGGCACAGATACGCAGTATTTT.

This clone was recorded a few times. The rearrangement links TRBV6-6 to TRBJ2-5; 7 bases map to TRBD2. The J segment lost 5 bases and the V segment lost 6 bases, leaving 6 bases of the junction unmatched. The V gene's germline CDR1 is MNHNY and CDR2 SVGAGI (reference sequence). The CDR3 contains 13 residues. The chain's CDR3 is CASRGLVTETQYF. CDR3 nucleotide sequence: TGTGCCAGCAGAGGACTAGTAACGGAGACCCAGTACTTC.

In this sample, this clone turned up once. J is TRBJ2-2 and V is TRBV9; D assignment may be TRBD1 or TRBD2 (6 bases each). The CDR3 is made up of 16 amino acids. Germline V lookup: CDR1 SGDLS, CDR2 YYNGEE. Deletions cut 0 bases from V and 3 bases from J, with 12 bases between. The chain's CDR3 is CASSVEGGAYTGELFF. The CDR3 DNA reads as TGTGCCAGCAGCGTAGAGGGGGGCGCATACACCGGGGAGCTGTTTTTT.

The genes are TRBV5-1 and TRBJ1-2; unclear D gene. The CDR3 spans 14 residues. V lost 0 bases and J lost 2, with 8 bases in between. Germline CDR1 reads SGHRS; CDR2 reads YFSETQ. CDR3 nucleotide sequence: TGCGCCAGCAGCTTGGCCCCGGAGAACTATGGCTACACCTTC. Residues: CASSLAPENYGYTF.

The rearrangement links TRBV11-3 to TRBJ2-7; TRBD2 agrees at 16 bases. The CDR3 runs 16 residues. Germline CDR1 reads SGHNT; CDR2 reads YENEEA. J lost 6 bases, V lost 5 bases, and 7 bases had no gene match. The CDR3 reads CASSIRGTSGRGEQYF. The CDR3 DNA sequence: TGTGCCAGCAGCATTCGCGGGACTAGCGGGAGGGGCGAGCAGTACTTC.

V is TRBV6-2 or TRBV6-3 and J is TRBJ2-3; a weak D match, TRBD1 (8 bases). The germline V gene has CDR1 MNHEY and CDR2 SVGEGT. The CDR3 is 16 residues long. V was pared by 6 bases and J by 4 bases, with 20 bases between. The CDR3 DNA follows: TGTGCCAGCAGCCCTTCGTGGACAGGGAGGGCAGATACGCAGTATTTT. Protein sequence: CASSPSWTGRADTQYF.

This chain links TRBV6-5 with TRBJ2-2; the D is unclear. The CDR3 has 14 amino acids. Trimming cost V 7 bases and J 0 bases, with 9 bases left between them. Germline V gene lookup returns CDR1 MNHEY and CDR2 SVGAGI. The chain's CDR3 is CASMRQSNTGELFF. Here the CDR3 DNA reads TGTGCCAGCATGCGACAATCGAACACCGGGGAGCTGTTTTTT.

This chain uses TRBV5-1 with TRBJ2-1, with D uncertain. This CDR3 contains 14 residues. Germline lookup yields CDR1 SGHRS and CDR2 YFSETQ. V lost 1 base and J lost 0, with 5 bases in between. CDR3 nucleotides: TGCGCCAGCAGCTTGTTGGGCTCCTACAATGAGCAGTTCTTC. Its protein product is CASSLLGSYNEQFF. The complete variable domain, with remaining parts taken from reference TRBV5-1 and TRBJ2-1, reads KAGVTQTPRYLIKTRGQQVTLSCSPISGHRSVSWYQQTPGQGLQFLFEYFSETQRNKGNFPGRFSGRQFSNSRSEMNVSTLELGDSALYLCASSLLGSYNEQFFGPGTRLTVL.

The chain joins TRBV6-2 or TRBV6-3 to TRBJ2-1; D gene ambiguous. CDR1 and CDR2 (germline): MNHEY, SVGEGT. V was pared by 5 bases and J by 5 bases, with 7 bases between. The CDR3 runs 12 residues. The CDR3 region has the DNA TGTGCCAGCAGTGAGCAAAACAATGAGCAGTTCTTC. This translates into CASSEQNNEQFF.

The V call is TRBV6-4, the J call TRBJ2-3; 11 nucleotides align to TRBD2. The germline gives CDR1 MRHNA, CDR2 SNTAGT. V dropped 4 bases and J dropped 4; count of bases not matched to a gene: 1. This CDR3 has 14 residues. CDR3: CASSVSGGADTQYF. The CDR3 DNA follows: TGTGCCAGCAGTGTTAGCGGGGGGGCAGATACGCAGTATTTT.

CDR3 DNA sequence: TGCGCCAGCAGCTTGGGGGCGGGAGTTTACTCCTACAATGAGCAGTTCTTC. Amino acid sequence: CASSLGAGVYSYNEQFF. The chain couples TRBV5-1 to TRBJ2-1, with TRBD2 matching over 7 bases. Germline V lookup: CDR1 SGHRS, CDR2 YFSETQ. The V segment lost 0 bases and the J segment 0 bases; nucleotides outside the gene matches: 6. The length of the CDR3 is 17 residues.

The chain joins TRBV28 to TRBJ1-5; 11 bases are shared with TRBD1. The junction had 1 base not matched to a gene; V was cut back by 4 bases and J by 5 bases. Germline V CDR1 and CDR2: MDHEN, SYDVKM. This CDR3 comprises 14 residues. The CDR3 sequence: CASSWDRGYQPQHF. DNA for the CDR3: TGTGCCAGCAGTTGGGACAGGGGGTATCAGCCCCAGCATTTT. The variable domain in full, with the rest retrieved from reference TRBV28 and TRBJ1-5, is DVKVTQSSRYLVKRTGEKVFLECVQDMDHENMFWYRQDPGLGLRLIYFSYDVKMKEKGDIPEGYSVSREKKERFSLILESASTNQTSMYLCASSWDRGYQPQHFGDGTRLSIL.

CDR3 in amino acids: CASSYEVNTEAFF. CDR3 nucleotides: TGTGCCAGCAGTTACGAGGTGAACACTGAAGCTTTCTTT. The J gene is TRBJ1-1, the V gene TRBV6-6; D uncertain. Germline CDR1 and CDR2: MNHNY and SVGAGI (reference sequence). Trimming stripped 2 bases from V and 0 bases from J, with 4 bases between. The CDR3 is 13 residues long.

The V call is TRBV5-4, the J call TRBJ1-6, with D maybe TRBD1 (6 bases). V was shortened by 3 bases and J by 5 bases, with 15 bases between the two germline ends. CDR3 length equals 16 residues. The germline gives CDR1 SGHNT, CDR2 YYREEE (reference sequence). The CDR3 reads CASSWGRQENNSPLHF. The CDR3 nucleotides read TGTGCCAGCAGCTGGGGTAGACAGGAGAATAATTCACCCCTCCACTTT.

CDR3 in DNA: TGCGCCAGCAGCTTAGGGTTGGGGACTTCCTCTGGAAACACCATATATTTT. It encodes CASSLGLGTSSGNTIYF. The chain joins TRBV5-1 to TRBJ1-3, with D possibly being TRBD1 (5 bases). CDR1 is SGHRS and CDR2 is YFSETQ in the germline V gene. There are 17 residues in the CDR3. V dropped 2 bases and J dropped 0 bases, with 15 bases sitting between them.

This clone occurred a few times. The rearrangement links TRBV28 to TRBJ1-6; the D gene is possibly TRBD1 (5 bases). Between the trimmed V and J ends, which lost 4 bases and 5 bases, there was a span of 15 bases. This CDR3 spans 16 amino acids. Germline CDR1 reads MDHEN; CDR2 reads SYDVKM. The CDR3, as DNA: TGTGCCAGCAGTTATATCACAGGAGGAGATAATTCACCCCTCCACTTT. Translating gives CASSYITGGDNSPLHF.

The chain recombines TRBV7-9 with TRBJ1-4; D might be TRBD1 (5 bases). Germline CDR1 and CDR2: SEHNR and FQNEAQ (reference sequence). V lost 7 bases and J 7 bases, leaving 10 bases between the germline ends. CDR3 length: 12 amino acids. CDR3 nucleotide sequence: TGTGCCAGCACGGGGAGGGGTGAAAAACTGTTTTTT. Its translation: CASTGRGEKLFF. Based on the CDR3 plus reference TRBV7-9 and TRBJ1-4, the full variable domain is DTGVSQNPRHKITKRGQNVTFRCDPISEHNRLYWYRQTLGQGPEFLTYFQNEAQLEKSRLLSDRFSAERPKGSFSTLEIQRTEQGDSAMYLCASTGRGEKLFFGSGTQLSVL.

The rearrangement joins TRBV11-3 to TRBJ2-7; D is unclear. The CDR3 contains 12 residues. Deletions cut 5 bases from V and 1 base from J, with 6 bases between. Germline V gene sequence: CDR1 SGHNT, CDR2 YENEEA. The CDR3 protein is CASSVRSYEQYF. CDR3 bases: TGTGCCAGCAGCGTTAGGTCCTACGAGCAGTACTTC.

The chain is built from TRBV5-1 and TRBJ2-3; no reliable D call. The CDR3 sequence is 15 residues long. CDR1 is SGHRS and CDR2 is YFSETQ in the germline V gene. Trimming took 0 bases from V and 0 from J, leaving 8 bases between them. The CDR3: CASSLDAESTDTQYF. The CDR3 coding sequence is TGCGCCAGCAGCTTGGATGCGGAGAGCACAGATACGCAGTATTTT.

This chain connects TRBV7-3 to TRBJ1-1; no clear D gene. The V and J ends lost 1 base and 1 base respectively, with 10 bases between them. The CDR3 totals 15 residues. CDR1 is SGHTA, CDR2 FQGTGA, per germline. The CDR3 reads CASSLIGNSNTEAFF. The CDR3 DNA is TGTGCCAGCAGCTTAATAGGGAATTCGAACACTGAAGCTTTCTTT.

The V call is TRBV12-3 or TRBV12-4, the J call TRBJ1-2, with 9 nucleotides matching TRBD1. V lost 6 bases, J lost 7 bases, and 6 bases stayed unmatched. This CDR3 is built from 13 residues. The CDR3 nucleotides are TGTGCCAGCAGAGGGGGACAGGGTTTTGGCTACACCTTC. Amino acids: CASRGGQGFGYTF.

The CDR3 nucleotides read TGTGCCAGCTCACTGGGACAGGCGGGTGAAAAACTGTTTTTT. Amino acids: CASSLGQAGEKLFF. V gene TRBV18 combines with J gene TRBJ1-4, with 8 bases identical to TRBD1. Germline assignment: CDR1 KGHSH and CDR2 LQKENI. This CDR3 region has 14 residues. The trim removed 4 bases at V and 7 bases at J, leaving 5 bases unmatched.

V is TRBV28 and J is TRBJ2-7; no clear D. Germline CDR1 and CDR2: MDHEN and SYDVKM. This CDR3 is 16 amino acids long. V was cut by 5 bases and J by 4 bases, with 21 bases left in between. CDR3 loop: CASSPVPGGSLYEQYF. The CDR3 bases are TGTGCCAGCAGTCCTGTCCCCGGCGGTTCATTGTACGAGCAGTACTTC.

CDR3 nucleotides: TGTGCCAGCACCCCAGCTAGGGACGGAAACACCGGGGAGCTGTTTTTT. This sequence encodes CASTPARDGNTGELFF. This chain links TRBV7-6 with TRBJ2-2; the D call may be TRBD1 or TRBD2 (5 bases each). Per the germline V gene, CDR1 is SGHVS and CDR2 is FNYEAQ. The germline V and J ends were trimmed by 7 bases and 2 bases, with 17 bases remaining between them. The CDR3 is made up of 16 amino acids.

This chain connects TRBV5-1 to TRBJ1-5; TRBD1 matches 8 bases. The CDR3 is made up of 15 amino acids. CDR1 is SGHRS and CDR2 is YFSETQ in the germline V gene. Losses at the gene ends were 2 bases for V and 5 bases for J; bases not matched to a gene: 6. The CDR3 loop reads CASSFGQGAHQPQHF. The CDR3 DNA follows: TGCGCCAGCAGCTTTGGCCAGGGGGCTCATCAGCCCCAGCATTTT.

The rearrangement links TRBV3-1 (or the pseudogene TRBV3-2) to TRBJ2-2, with D unresolved. V lost 3 bases, J lost 2 bases, and 7 bases lay in between. The CDR3 is made up of 14 amino acids. CDR1 and CDR2 from the germline V gene are LGHDT and YNNKEL (reference sequence). CDR3 sequence: CASSQYPNTGELFF. CDR3 DNA: TGTGCCAGCAGCCAGTACCCTAACACCGGGGAGCTGTTTTTT.

CDR3 bases: TGTGCCAGCAGTTATGTTTTTGGGGGCAATCAGCCCCAGCATTTT. Residues: CASSYVFGGNQPQHF. The chain has TRBV27 and TRBJ1-5; D is uncertain. The CDR3 loop spans 15 amino acids. Germline V lookup: CDR1 MNHEY, CDR2 SMNVEV (reference sequence). V lost 4 bases and J lost 2, with 12 bases in between.

The CDR3 DNA reads TGTGCCAGTAGTATCGGGACAGGAGGGGATGAGCAGTTCTTC. Its protein is CASSIGTGGDEQFF. This chain joins TRBV19 and TRBJ2-1, with 8 bases aligning to TRBD1. CDR3 length: 14 amino acids. CDR1 and CDR2 from the germline V gene are LNHDA and SQIVND (reference sequence). V dropped 3 bases and J dropped 8; count of bases not matched to a gene: 6.